The clone carrying this T cell receptor beta chain has more than one count but fewer than ten. Some clones are missing from TCRdb's copy, which holds only in-frame ones; the method was immunoSEQ multiplex PCR. The sample carries 55,000 to 75,000 clones, about 90% recorded once. This sample stems from a study of blood T cell repertoires in COVID-19. The source is a man between 60 and 75 years old with acute or convalescent COVID-19. The sample taken for sequencing was peripheral blood.

The CDR3 sequence: CASSISVPYEQYF. CDR3 sequence (DNA): TGTGCCAGTAGTATTTCAGTTCCCTACGAGCAGTACTTC. The rearrangement links TRBV19 to TRBJ2-7; no firm D call. CDR3 length: 13 amino acids. The germline V and J ends were trimmed by 3 bases and 2 bases, with 8 bases remaining between them. The germline V gene encodes CDR1 LNHDA and CDR2 SQIVND (reference sequence).